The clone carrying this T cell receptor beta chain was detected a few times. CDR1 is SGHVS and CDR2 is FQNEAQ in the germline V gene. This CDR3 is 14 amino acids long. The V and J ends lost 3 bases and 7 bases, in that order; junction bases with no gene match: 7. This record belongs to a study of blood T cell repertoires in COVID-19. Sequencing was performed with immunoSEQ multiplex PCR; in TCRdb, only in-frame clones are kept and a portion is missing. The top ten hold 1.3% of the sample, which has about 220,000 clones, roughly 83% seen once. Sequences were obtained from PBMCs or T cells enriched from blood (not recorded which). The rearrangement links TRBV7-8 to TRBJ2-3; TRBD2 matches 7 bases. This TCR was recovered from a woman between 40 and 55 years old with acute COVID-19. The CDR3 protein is CASSFIEGGNTQYF. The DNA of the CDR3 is TGTGCCAGCAGCTTTATAGAGGGAGGGAATACGCAGTATTTT.